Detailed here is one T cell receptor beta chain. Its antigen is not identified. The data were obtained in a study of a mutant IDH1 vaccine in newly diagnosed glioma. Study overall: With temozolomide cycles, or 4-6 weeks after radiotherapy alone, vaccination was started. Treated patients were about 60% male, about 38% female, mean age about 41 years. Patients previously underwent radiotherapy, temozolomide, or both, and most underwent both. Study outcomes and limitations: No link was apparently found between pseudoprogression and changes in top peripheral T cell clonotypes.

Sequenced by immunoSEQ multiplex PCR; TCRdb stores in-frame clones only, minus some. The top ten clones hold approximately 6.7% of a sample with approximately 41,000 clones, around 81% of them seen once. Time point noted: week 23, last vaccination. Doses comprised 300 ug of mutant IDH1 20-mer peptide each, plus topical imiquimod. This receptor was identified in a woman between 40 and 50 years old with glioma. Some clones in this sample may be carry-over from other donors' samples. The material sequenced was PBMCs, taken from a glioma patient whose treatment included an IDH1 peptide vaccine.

CDR3 in DNA: TGCGCCAGCAGCCAAGATTTTAGGGCCGGGGAGCTGTTTTTT. This codes for CASSQDFRAGELFF. The rearrangement links TRBV4-3 to TRBJ2-2; D is uncertain. Germline CDR1 is LGHNA and CDR2 is YSLEER. The V gene lost 0 bases and the J gene lost 6 bases, with 8 bases spanning the gap. The CDR3 is made up of 14 amino acids.